This TCR beta chain was sequenced during a study of T cells in Graves' hyperthyroidism and ophthalmopathy (dated by TCRdb to between 2018 and 2020). Broadly, across the study: Peripheral blood samples were taken at the time of initial diagnosis, prior to any treatment. The 90 to 100 discovery patients were randomly split 7:3 into training and test sets. A discovery cohort of about 100 patients, 43 with Graves' ophthalmopathy and over 55 with stable Graves' hyperthyroidism, was used to find distinguishing TCR V-J signatures. After blood sampling, hyperthyroidism patients were treated with methimazole at a starting dose of 30 mg daily, and ophthalmopathy patients were treated with high-dose intravenous methylprednisolone. TCR Vbeta CDR3 sequencing of fewer than 150 peripheral blood samples (43 ophthalmopathy, under 80 hyperthyroidism and approximately 17 progressor patients) is reported in the paper. Thyroid tissue and blood T-cell repertoires from more than 5 Graves' hyperthyroidism patients were also compared in the study. Whether ophthalmopathy could be predicted prospectively was tested in an independent validation cohort made up of under 20 hyperthyroidism patients plus 17 patients who later progressed to ophthalmopathy. General findings and caveats noted by the study authors: No statistical method was used to set the sample size in advance, and investigators knew the group allocation. A model built on a 13 V-J signature distinguished ophthalmopathy from stable hyperthyroidism, reaching 85% to 90% sensitivity and 81.08% specificity in cross-validation and 80%/75% in testing. In validation, progression to ophthalmopathy was predicted by the model with approximately 67% sensitivity and approximately 78% specificity, a median of 6.5 months before onset. Blood samples also contained most of the expanded thyroid clonotypes (frequency above 0.001), which suggests that blood repertoires may reflect thyroid immune responses.

In the ophthalmopathy patients, disease was moderately to severely active, with a Clinical Activity Score of 3 or more, a NOSPECS grade of 4 or more, and a duration of less than 3 months. Any patient with an uncontrolled infection, another autoimmune disease, pregnancy or lactation was excluded. Clinical symptoms, serum thyroxine and TRAb, thyroid ultrasound, and orbital computed tomography formed the basis for the diagnoses. PBMCs were separated from 10 ml of fresh peripheral blood using Ficoll-Paque density gradient centrifugation. Total RNA was extracted with Trizol reagent, and quality was checked on an Agilent 2100 Bioanalyzer. Concerning this clonotype itself: The antigen it binds to is not known. No base qualities exist here, and no much larger clone lies one base off it.

TCR beta CDR3 regions were amplified from RNA transcripts. The TCR CDR3 was subjected to a first round of RT-PCR using the HTBI primer set and the Qiagen OneStep RT-PCR kit. Libraries were constructed in a second round of multiplex PCR, after which size selection and purification were carried out. The libraries were sequenced on an Illumina HiSeq2000 using paired-end 100 bp reads. From the authors' description of their analysis: SOAPnuke was used to process the raw data, removing reads that contained adapters or uncalled bases, had a mean Phred below 15, or lacked an exact match to the constant primer or identifier. High-quality paired reads were merged using COPE v1.2.5, and each unique nucleotide sequence was defined as a clonotype. MiTCR v1.1 was used to align clonotypes to the IMGT TRBV, TRBD and TRBJ reference segments. Only V-J combinations with frequency above 0.0001, covering 99% to 99.2% of repertoires, were analysed. The TCS score was defined as the ratio of F50 (clonal expansion) to E x V (chaos), calculated using BLOSUM62-based TCRdist between CDR3 peptides within each V-J. Welch's t-statistics and random forest reduced around 520 V-J features to 10 to 15, which were used in a naive Bayes classifier (R e1071). TCRdb took the public reads, trimmed them with fastp at Q25, ran MiXCR for clone calling and kept in-frame beta chains. Entries that share a CDR3 protein sequence are merged under the most common genes and DNA. TCRdb's processing, not the authors' own work, is the source of the V and J calls. The sample table shows about 600,000 distinct CDR3 sequences, and around 14% are seen once. The top ten clones comprise approximately 6.4% of the sample.

Reading from cysteine to phenylalanine, the CDR3 counts 14 amino acids. Just the 42-base CDR3 DNA is kept, in frame starting at base 1. The junction carries 12 bases between V and J, which are trimmed by 3 bases and 4 bases respectively. CDR1 and CDR2 are read off the germline V gene (reference sequence) as LNHDA and SQIVND. This TCR was sampled from a woman under 30 with Graves' ophthalmopathy. Sequenced material: blood. The chain employs TRBV19 and TRBJ1-2; a tentative D call is TRBD1 (5 bases match). The nucleotide sequence reads TGTGCCAGTAGTATCGGGCAGGGACCCTATGGCTACACCTTC. It is translated as CASSIGQGPYGYTF.